This record covers a single T cell receptor beta chain. Sequencing used immunoSEQ multiplex PCR; TCRdb keeps in-frame clones, though not all of them. Counted here are under 70,000 clones, more than 75% occurring once; the ten biggest clones make up roughly a tenth. The germline CDR1 and CDR2 sequences are MDHEN and SYDVKM. The CDR3 contains 13 residues. Trimming cost V 7 bases and J 6 bases, with 13 bases left between them. This entry comes from a study of blood T cell repertoires in COVID-19. The genes are TRBV28 and TRBJ2-1; a weak D match, TRBD2 (6 bases). The sequenced sample consisted of PBMCs or T cells enriched from blood (not recorded which). The source of this sequence is a woman aged 40-49 years who had recovered from COVID-19. The CDR3 spells CASTPGEVNEQFF. CDR3 coding DNA: TGTGCCAGCACCCCCGGGGAGGTCAATGAGCAGTTCTTC.